Below, one T cell receptor (beta chain) is given with its context. The antigen is undetermined. Germline assignment: CDR1 SNHLY and CDR2 FYNNEI. The CDR3 has 14 residues. The V and J ends lost 4 bases and 7 bases, in that order; junction bases with no gene match: 8. PCR primers comprised 60 Vbeta and 13 Jbeta primers. Measured with immunoSEQ multiplex PCR; TCRdb has only the in-frame clones, and not every one. The sample lists roughly 110,000 clones, roughly four fifths occurring once. The data were obtained in a study of cytomegalovirus exposure and HLA in healthy donors. Study-wide results and caveats: Donors belonging to an Asian-associated ancestry cluster reportedly showed fewer N-insertions in productive TCRs than the approximately 670-donor mean, according to what a later analysis found. Later on, a genetic analysis was performed. It linked a missense variant in DCLRE1C with V- and J-gene trimming of TCR beta. Most observed TCR sequences were rare, whereas some public TCRs were detected in many donors. HLA alleles were associated with around 17,000 TCR beta sequences in a later analysis at 0.05 false discovery rate.

This clonotype was obtained from a man aged 50 or older in good health and CMV-seronegative. This chain joins TRBV2 and TRBJ1-2, with TRBD1 identical over 8 bases. Sequencing was performed on PBMCs. The CDR3 sequence is CASSGGQGAGGYTF. The CDR3 nucleotides read TGTGCCAGCAGTGGAGGACAGGGTGCTGGTGGCTACACCTTC. Supplemented by reference TRBV2 and TRBJ1-2, the full variable domain reads EPEVTQTPSHQVTQMGQEVILRCVPISNHLYFYWYRQILGQKVEFLVSFYNNEISEKSEIFDDQFSVERPDGSNFTLKIRSTKLEDSAMYFCASSGGQGAGGYTFGSGTRLTVV.